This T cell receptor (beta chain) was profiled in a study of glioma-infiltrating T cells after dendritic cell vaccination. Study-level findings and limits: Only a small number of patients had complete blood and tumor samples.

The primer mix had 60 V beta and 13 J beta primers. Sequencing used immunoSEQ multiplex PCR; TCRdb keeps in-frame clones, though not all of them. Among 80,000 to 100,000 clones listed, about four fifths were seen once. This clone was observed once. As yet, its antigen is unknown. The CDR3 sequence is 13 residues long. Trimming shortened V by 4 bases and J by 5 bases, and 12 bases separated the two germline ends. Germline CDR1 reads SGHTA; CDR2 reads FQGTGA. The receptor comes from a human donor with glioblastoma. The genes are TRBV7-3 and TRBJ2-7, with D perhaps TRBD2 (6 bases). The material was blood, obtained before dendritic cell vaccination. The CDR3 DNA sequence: TGTGCCAGCAGCTGGACCCCTAGCGACGAGCAGTACTTC. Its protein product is CASSWTPSDEQYF.